Sequencing of this T cell receptor (beta chain) was carried out in a study of blood T cell repertoires in COVID-19. Overall study: Sites in the United States, Italy and Spain provided acute and convalescent COVID-19 samples.

The germline V and J ends were trimmed by 6 bases and 8 bases, with 11 bases remaining between them. Germline V gene data show CDR1 as MNHEY and CDR2 as SVGAGI. The CDR3 length is 13 residues. Data came from immunoSEQ multiplex PCR; TCRdb stores just in-frame clones and leaves some out. The sample holds 200,000 or so clones, about 85% seen once. This chain joins TRBV6-5 and TRBJ2-6, with D uncertain. The sequence was obtained from a woman under 40 who had recovered from COVID-19. The sequencing input was PBMCs or T cells enriched from blood (not recorded which). The CDR3 loop reads CASRGPRPNVLTF. The CDR3 coding sequence is TGTGCCAGCAGGGGCCCCAGGCCCAACGTCCTGACTTTC.